Listed below are T cell receptor beta chains from one sample, sequenced in a study of regulatory T cells in long-lasting Graves disease. TCRdb processed the multiplex PCR reads anew with MiXCR; each CDR3 protein has one entry. In the table there are 500,000 or so distinct CDR3 sequences, around 15% of which are singletons. The same data also went into a second study, on T cells in Graves' hyperthyroidism and ophthalmopathy.

This material consisted of peripheral blood mononuclear cells (PBMCs), taken at new diagnosis, from a patient treated with antithyroid drugs. The receptors originated from a man aged 40-49 years with Graves disease. CDR3s include the opening cysteine and the closing phenylalanine or tryptophan. D genes are given only for firm matches. Rows give clone size only sometimes, using once, few, many, or a class for an expanded clone.

>-|few|TRBJ2-1|TRBV24-1
TGTGCCACCAGTCCCCTCGGGACTTTCAATGAGCAGTTCTTC
CATSPLGTFNEQFF
>-|-|TRBJ2-2|TRBV6-2/TRBV6-3
TGTGCCAGCAGCCAAGTCGGGACACCGAACACCGGGGAGCTGTTTTTT
CASSQVGTPNTGELFF
>-|-|TRBJ2-1|TRBV19
TGTGCCAGTAGAGCGGGCCCAATCAACAATGAGCAGTTCTTC
CASRAGPINNEQFF
>-|-|TRBJ2-7|TRBV9
TGTGCCAGCAGCTTCTCCCGGGACGGGGGATTTTCCTACGAGCAGTACTTC
CASSFSRDGGFSYEQYF
>TRBD1|-|TRBJ1-5|TRBV2
TGTGCCAGCAACCAGGGGGGTCAGCCCCAGCATTTT
CASNQGGQPQHF
>-|many|TRBJ1-4|TRBV5-1
TGCGCCAGCAGCTTGGCCCCAGGGGTGTCTAATGAAAAACTGTTTTTT
CASSLAPGVSNEKLFF
>-|many|TRBJ2-2|TRBV24-1
TGTGCCACCAGTGGGGGAGGCTCGAACACCGGGGAGCTGTTTTTT
CATSGGGSNTGELFF
>TRBD2|many|TRBJ2-1|TRBV12-3/TRBV12-4
TGTGCCAGCAGGAAGGGGACTAGTGGGGGAGATGAGCAGTTCTTC
CASRKGTSGGDEQFF
>TRBD1|few|TRBJ2-2|TRBV19
TGTGCCAGTAGTACCGACAGGGGCTTCAACACCGGGGAGCTGTTTTTT
CASSTDRGFNTGELFF
>-|many|TRBJ2-2|TRBV5-6
TGTGCCAGCAGCTTCACGGGCCGGGACCTCACCGGGGAGCTGTTTTTT
CASSFTGRDLTGELFF
>-|-|TRBJ2-1|TRBV20-1
TGCAGTGCTGGGGCGGGATCTCATTACAATGAGCAGTTCTTC
CSAGAGSHYNEQFF
>TRBD2|many|TRBJ2-5|TRBV12-3/TRBV12-4
TGTGCCAGCAGCCAGACTAGCGGGAGTCTGAAGACCCAGTACTTC
CASSQTSGSLKTQYF
>-|-|TRBJ2-5|TRBV5-1
TGCGCCAGCAGCAAAGGGATGAGTGAGACCCAGTACTTC
CASSKGMSETQYF
>TRBD2|few|TRBJ2-2|TRBV11-1
TGTGCCAGCAGAAAGAGAGGGATGACTAGCGGGCCCAGCGGGACCGGGGAGCTGTTTTTT
CASRKRGMTSGPSGTGELFF
>-|many|TRBJ2-7|TRBV9
TGTGCCAGCAGCGTAGCGACTGACTCCTACGAGCAGTACTTC
CASSVATDSYEQYF
>-|-|TRBJ1-4|TRBV6-1
TGTGCCAGCACTACTGGACCGTCCGGAAAACTGTTTTTT
CASTTGPSGKLFF
>-|-|TRBJ2-1|TRBV10-3
TGTGCCATCAAGGAGCGCAATGAGCAGTTCTTC
CAIKERNEQFF